Below, 20 T cell receptor beta chains from the same sample are listed, as sequenced in a study of technical replicates of blood from a handful of donors (dated by TCRdb to the late 2010s). The library was made by the immunoSEQ multiplex PCR assay. The immuneACCESS repertoire file appears here via TCRdb, limited to in-frame rearrangements. These files lack a portion of the clones; in checked studies, under half of the deficit traces to unresolved V genes, and the cause of the others is not known. The sample yields 80,000 to 95,000 clones; roughly 96% were counted once. The ten largest clones take up around 0.31% of the sample. Source material: T cells isolated from PBMCs. The source of these receptors is a human donor in good health.

V is TRBV5-1 and J is TRBJ1-3, with D uncertain. The CDR3 extends over 14 amino acids. Trimming stripped 4 bases from V and 4 bases from J, with 12 bases between. Germline loops: CDR1 SGHRS, CDR2 YFSETQ. The CDR3 DNA reads as TGCGCCAGCAGCCCCTCGTACTCCGGAAACACCATATATTTT. Translation: CASSPSYSGNTIYF.

The genes are TRBV7-9 and TRBJ2-7; a weak D match, TRBD1 (6 bases). The CDR3 consists of 13 residues. Trimming took off 6 bases at V and 4 bases at J, with 13 bases between the two ends. Germline V gene sequence: CDR1 SEHNR, CDR2 FQNEAQ (reference sequence). The chain's CDR3 is CASSHTGIYEQYF. As DNA, the CDR3 is TGTGCCAGCAGTCATACAGGGATATACGAGCAGTACTTC. Together with reference TRBV7-9 and TRBJ2-7, the CDR3 gives the full variable domain: DTGVSQNPRHKITKRGQNVTFRCDPISEHNRLYWYRQTLGQGPEFLTYFQNEAQLEKSRLLSDRFSAERPKGSFSTLEIQRTEQGDSAMYLCASSHTGIYEQYFGPGTRLTVT.

The V call is TRBV2, the J call TRBJ2-3, with a weak D call TRBD2 (6 bases). Germline V gives CDR1 SNHLY, CDR2 FYNNEI. V gave up 3 bases and J gave up 2 bases, with 15 bases separating them. The CDR3 is 16 residues long. Here the CDR3 reads CASSDTPGLFTDTQYF. CDR3 nucleotide sequence: TGTGCCAGCAGTGATACACCGGGACTTTTCACAGATACGCAGTATTTT. Filled out from reference TRBV2 and TRBJ2-3, the complete variable domain reads EPEVTQTPSHQVTQMGQEVILRCVPISNHLYFYWYRQILGQKVEFLVSFYNNEISEKSEIFDDQFSVERPDGSNFTLKIRSTKLEDSAMYFCASSDTPGLFTDTQYFGPGTRLTVL.

The chain uses TRBV7-3 and TRBJ1-1; D unresolved. The CDR3 spans 13 residues. The V gene lost 3 bases and the J gene lost 0 bases, with 5 bases spanning the gap. Germline CDR1 is SGHTA and CDR2 is FQGTGA. The CDR3 reads CASSFRMNTEAFF. The CDR3 coding sequence is TGTGCCAGCAGCTTCAGGATGAACACTGAAGCTTTCTTT. The entire variable domain, with the rest obtained from reference TRBV7-3 and TRBJ1-1, is as follows: GAGVSQTPSNKVTEKGKYVELRCDPISGHTALYWYRQSLGQGPEFLIYFQGTGAADDSGLPNDRFFAVRPEGSVSTLKIQRTERGDSAVYLCASSFRMNTEAFFGQGTRLTVV.

The V and J genes are TRBV27 and TRBJ2-2, with 7 bases lining up with TRBD1. Per germline, CDR1 MNHEY and CDR2 SMNVEV (reference sequence). The CDR3 consists of 14 residues. Unmatched junction bases numbered 7, after V lost 8 bases and J lost 4 bases. This CDR3 is CASALTGTTGELFF. CDR3 bases: TGTGCCAGCGCCTTGACAGGGACCACCGGGGAGCTGTTTTTT.

V gene TRBV6-5 combines with J gene TRBJ1-5; D not certain. CDR1 MNHEY and CDR2 SVGAGI come from the germline V gene. The CDR3 is made up of 13 amino acids. Trimming pared 2 bases from V and 4 bases from J, leaving 6 bases between. The CDR3 loop is CASSYEINQPQHF. The CDR3 DNA reads as TGTGCCAGCAGTTACGAGATTAATCAGCCCCAGCATTTT.

The rearrangement links TRBV25-1 to TRBJ2-2; possible D gene TRBD1, 5 bases. The germline V gene has CDR1 MGHDK and CDR2 SYGVNS. The V and J ends lost 11 bases and 6 bases respectively, with 13 bases between them. The CDR3 is made up of 12 amino acids. This CDR3 reads CAGSSGSGELFF. In DNA, the CDR3 is TGTGCCGGATCTTCAGGGTCCGGGGAGCTGTTTTTT.

This chain joins TRBV30 and TRBJ2-4; D perhaps matches TRBD2 (6 bases). V was shortened by 1 base and J by 9 bases, with 10 bases between the two germline ends. The CDR3 loop spans 12 amino acids. Per the germline V gene, CDR1 is GTSNPN and CDR2 is SVGIG (reference sequence). The DNA for the CDR3 is TGTGCCTGGAGTGGCGGGGAAACCATTCAGTACTTC. Protein sequence: CAWSGGETIQYF.

The chain is built from TRBV11-3 and TRBJ1-1; 7 nucleotides agree with TRBD1. The germline gives CDR1 SGHNT, CDR2 YENEEA. V trimming: 5 bases; J trimming: 0 bases; junction bases outside the gene matches: 6. The CDR3 loop spans 15 amino acids. For the CDR3, the DNA is TGTGCCAGCAGCCGTGGGGGACAGATGAACACTGAAGCTTTCTTT. It yields the protein CASSRGGQMNTEAFF.

This clone has only one observation. This sequence joins TRBV7-3 and TRBJ1-1; 9 bases map to TRBD1. The CDR3 sequence is 14 residues long. Germline CDR1 is SGHTA and CDR2 is FQGTGA. V was clipped by 5 bases and J by 8 bases; unmatched bases: 9. DNA for the CDR3: TGTGCCAGCAGCGCGACAGGGGGAATTGGAGAAGCTTTCTTT. Residues: CASSATGGIGEAFF.

The V and J genes are TRBV23-1 and TRBJ2-7; D not resolved. TRBV23-1 counts as an open reading frame of uncertain function. V was trimmed by 0 bases and J by 7 bases, leaving 13 bases between them. The CDR3 is made up of 14 amino acids. The CDR3, as DNA: TGCGCCAGCAGTCAATCGGATAACAGTGTTGAGCAGTACTTC. Translating it yields CASSQSDNSVEQYF.

CDR3 amino acids: CATSRGVAGVLGIEKFF. Written as DNA, the CDR3 is TGTGCCACCAGCAGAGGGGTAGCGGGAGTTTTAGGGATCGAGAAGTTCTTC. The chain employs TRBV15 and TRBJ2-1, with 9 bases lining up with TRBD2. V trimming: 1 base; J trimming: 14 bases; junction bases outside the gene matches: 18. The germline CDR1 and CDR2 sequences are LNHNV and YYDKDF (reference sequence). The CDR3 has 17 amino acids.

The rearrangement links TRBV7-2 to TRBJ2-1, with 11 nucleotides matching TRBD2. The germline gives CDR1 SGHTA, CDR2 FQGNSA. This CDR3 contains 15 residues. V was pared by 5 bases and J by 7 bases, with 7 bases of the junction left unmatched. The CDR3 region is CASSASTSGVNEQFF. DNA for the CDR3: TGTGCCAGCAGCGCCTCGACTAGCGGGGTTAATGAGCAGTTCTTC.

The genes are TRBV6-5 and TRBJ1-1; the D gene is possibly TRBD1 (5 bases). Germline V gives CDR1 MNHEY, CDR2 SVGAGI. Trimming removed 6 bases at V and 5 bases at J, with 13 bases between. The CDR3 runs to 13 residues. CDR3 sequence: CASRPGLATEAFF. The CDR3 DNA is TGTGCCAGCAGGCCGGGACTAGCGACTGAAGCTTTCTTT.

The V call is TRBV6-6, the J call TRBJ1-1; TRBD1 aligns across 7 bases. The germline CDR1 and CDR2 sequences are MNHNY and SVGAGI (reference sequence). With 7 bases clipped from V and 4 bases from J, the junction kept 12 bases outside the gene matches. The CDR3 sequence is 15 residues long. The CDR3 coding sequence is TGTGCCAGCACCACATACCGTCAGGGGGGCACTGAAGCTTTCTTT. This gives the protein CASTTYRQGGTEAFF.

This sequence joins TRBV2 and TRBJ2-2; TRBD2 aligns across 8 bases. The CDR3 extends over 14 amino acids. Per germline, CDR1 SNHLY and CDR2 FYNNEI. The trim removed 5 bases at V and 6 bases at J, leaving 5 bases unmatched. The CDR3 region is CASSIELAAGELFF. DNA for the CDR3: TGTGCCAGCAGTATCGAACTAGCGGCCGGGGAGCTGTTTTTT. Drawing the rest from reference TRBV2 and TRBJ2-2, the complete variable domain is EPEVTQTPSHQVTQMGQEVILRCVPISNHLYFYWYRQILGQKVEFLVSFYNNEISEKSEIFDDQFSVERPDGSNFTLKIRSTKLEDSAMYFCASSIELAAGELFFGEGSRLTVL.

This CDR3 is CASSPGGSTGELFF. The CDR3 nucleotides read TGCGCCAGCAGTCCGGGCGGGAGCACCGGGGAGCTGTTTTTT. V usage is TRBV5-1 and J usage is TRBJ2-2, with 7 positions matching TRBD2. The CDR3 sequence is 14 residues long. With V trimmed by 5 bases and J by 4 bases, 5 bases remained unmatched. Germline loops: CDR1 SGHRS, CDR2 YFSETQ.

The chain employs TRBV27 and TRBJ2-1, with 7 bases matching TRBD1. After removal of 5 bases from V and 8 bases from J, the junction contained 15 bases not matched to a gene. This CDR3 has 16 amino acids. Germline CDR1 reads MNHEY; CDR2 reads SMNVEV (reference sequence). The CDR3 DNA follows: TGTGCCAGCAGTGCGGAGACAGGGTGGGGCGGCGATGAGCAGTTCTTC. Protein sequence: CASSAETGWGGDEQFF.

The CDR3 here is CASSVGGQAHEQYF. The CDR3 DNA is TGTGCCAGCAGCGTGGGGGGACAGGCCCACGAGCAGTACTTC. The rearrangement links TRBV9 to TRBJ2-7, with TRBD1 matching over 8 bases. The V gene end was trimmed by 2 bases and the J gene end by 5 bases; junction bases not matched to a gene: 6. Per the germline V gene, CDR1 is SGDLS and CDR2 is YYNGEE. CDR3 size: 14 residues.

This clone is a singleton in its sample. The V call is TRBV7-2, the J call TRBJ1-1; 9 nucleotides agree with TRBD1. Germline CDR1 and CDR2: SGHTA and FQGNSA. The CDR3 is 15 amino acids. The V gene end was trimmed by 2 bases and the J gene end by 3 bases; junction bases not matched to a gene: 4. CDR3 bases: TGTGCCAGCAGCTTAATAGGGGACAGGGACACTGAAGCTTTCTTT. Residues: CASSLIGDRDTEAFF.